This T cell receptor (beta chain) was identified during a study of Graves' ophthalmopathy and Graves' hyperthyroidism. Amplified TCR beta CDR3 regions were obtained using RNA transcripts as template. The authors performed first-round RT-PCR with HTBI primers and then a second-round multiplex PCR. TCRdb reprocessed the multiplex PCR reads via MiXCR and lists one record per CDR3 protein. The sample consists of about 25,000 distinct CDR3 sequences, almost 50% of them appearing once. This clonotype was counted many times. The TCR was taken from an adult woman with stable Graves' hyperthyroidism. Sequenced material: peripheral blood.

The CDR3 sequence is CASSQARSSYNSPLHF. The CDR3 DNA follows: TGTGCCAGCAGCCAAGCACGGAGCTCCTATAATTCACCCCTCCACTTT. The V gene is TRBV3-1, the J gene TRBJ1-6; D gene ambiguous. The germline V and J ends were trimmed by 1 base and 0 bases, with 7 bases remaining between them. The CDR3 extends over 16 amino acids. The V gene's germline CDR1 is LGHDT and CDR2 YNNKEL (reference sequence).